Given below is one TCR beta chain in context. The germline gives CDR1 SGDLS, CDR2 YYNGEE. The junction had 3 bases not matched to a gene; V was cut back by 4 bases and J by 3 bases. The CDR3 totals 14 residues. The method was immunoSEQ multiplex PCR; TCRdb's version includes in-frame clones alone and lacks a portion of them. The repertoire holds 150,000 to 200,000 clones, 90% seen once, with just over 1.4% in the top ten. This record belongs to a study of control samples from healthy donors and cancer patients. Sequencing was performed on blood. The sequence was obtained from a woman aged 45 to 65 in good health. This chain uses TRBV9 with TRBJ2-1, with 8 bases identical to TRBD2. CDR3 loop: CASSPSGRYNEQFF. The CDR3 nucleotides read TGTGCCAGCAGCCCTAGCGGGCGCTACAATGAGCAGTTCTTC.